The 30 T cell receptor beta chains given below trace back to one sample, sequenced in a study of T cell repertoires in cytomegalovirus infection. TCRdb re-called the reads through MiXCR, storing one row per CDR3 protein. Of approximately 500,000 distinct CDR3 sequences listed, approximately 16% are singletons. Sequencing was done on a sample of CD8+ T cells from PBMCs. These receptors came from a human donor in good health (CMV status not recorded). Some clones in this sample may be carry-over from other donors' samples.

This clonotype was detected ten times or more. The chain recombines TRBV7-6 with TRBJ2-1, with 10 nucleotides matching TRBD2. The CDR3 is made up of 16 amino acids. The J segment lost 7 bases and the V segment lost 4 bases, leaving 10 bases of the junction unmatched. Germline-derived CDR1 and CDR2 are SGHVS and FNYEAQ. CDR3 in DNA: TGTGCCAGCAGCTATCCCGGGACTAGCGAAATGAATGAGCAGTTCTTC. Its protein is CASSYPGTSEMNEQFF. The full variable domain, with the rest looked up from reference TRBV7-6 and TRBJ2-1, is GAGVSQSPRYKVTKRGQDVALRCDPISGHVSLYWYRQALGQGPEFLTYFNYEAQQDKSGLPNDRFSAERPEGSISTLTIQRTEQRDSAMYRCASSYPGTSEMNEQFFGPGTRLTVL.

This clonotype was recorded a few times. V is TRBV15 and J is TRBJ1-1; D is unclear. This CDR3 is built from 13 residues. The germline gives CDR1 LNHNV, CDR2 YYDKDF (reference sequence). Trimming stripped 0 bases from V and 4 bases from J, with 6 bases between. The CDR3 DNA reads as TGTGCCACCAGCAGAGATACGGCCACTGAAGCTTTCTTT. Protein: CATSRDTATEAFF.

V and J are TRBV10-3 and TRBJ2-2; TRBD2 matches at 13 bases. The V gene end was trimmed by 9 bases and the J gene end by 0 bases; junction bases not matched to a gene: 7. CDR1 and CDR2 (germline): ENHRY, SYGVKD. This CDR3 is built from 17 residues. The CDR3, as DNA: TGTGCCATGGCTGGACTAGCGGGGGCCGCGAACACCGGGGAGCTGTTTTTT. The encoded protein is CAMAGLAGAANTGELFF.

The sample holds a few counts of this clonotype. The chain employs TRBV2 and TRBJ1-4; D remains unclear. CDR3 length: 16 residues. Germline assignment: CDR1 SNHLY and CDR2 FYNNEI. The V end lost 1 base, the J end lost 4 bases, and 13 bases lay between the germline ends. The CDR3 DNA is TGTGCCAGCAGTGAAGGGATCACGGGTGGTAATGAAAAACTGTTTTTT. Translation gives CASSEGITGGNEKLFF.

CDR3 bases: TGTGCCAGCACCGCCGGGACTAGAAATTCACCCCTCCACTTT. Encoded protein: CASTAGTRNSPLHF. This chain connects TRBV6-5 to TRBJ1-6, with D maybe TRBD1 (5 bases). This CDR3 comprises 14 residues. Between the trimmed V and J ends, which lost 7 bases and 7 bases, there was a span of 14 bases. From germline, CDR1 is MNHEY and CDR2 SVGAGI.

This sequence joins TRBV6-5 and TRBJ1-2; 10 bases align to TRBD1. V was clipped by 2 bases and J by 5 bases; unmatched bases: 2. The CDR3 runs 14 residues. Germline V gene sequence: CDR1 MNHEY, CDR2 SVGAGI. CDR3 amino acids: CASSYRQGAYGYTF. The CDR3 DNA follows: TGTGCCAGCAGTTACCGACAGGGGGCGTATGGCTACACCTTC.

The CDR3, as DNA: TGTGCCAGTAGTATAGATCTAAGGGGGAAGCAGCCCCAGCATTTT. Translation gives CASSIDLRGKQPQHF. The chain has TRBV19 and TRBJ1-5, with a possible D match to TRBD1 (6 bases). CDR1 LNHDA and CDR2 SQIVND come from the germline V gene (reference sequence). Between the trimmed V and J ends, which lost 0 bases and 7 bases, there was a span of 13 bases. CDR3 size: 15 residues.

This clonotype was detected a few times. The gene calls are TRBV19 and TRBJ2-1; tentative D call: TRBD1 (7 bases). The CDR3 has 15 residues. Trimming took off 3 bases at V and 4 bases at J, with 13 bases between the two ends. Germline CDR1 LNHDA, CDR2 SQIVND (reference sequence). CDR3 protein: CASSIRQGGYNEQFF. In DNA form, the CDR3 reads TGTGCCAGTAGTATCCGGCAGGGGGGATACAATGAGCAGTTCTTC.

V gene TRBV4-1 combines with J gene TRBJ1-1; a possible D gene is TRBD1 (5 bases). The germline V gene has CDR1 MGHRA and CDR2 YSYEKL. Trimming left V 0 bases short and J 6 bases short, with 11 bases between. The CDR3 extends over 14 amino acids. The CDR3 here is CASSQDVGTSEAFF. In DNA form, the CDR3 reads TGCGCCAGCAGCCAAGATGTGGGGACTTCTGAAGCTTTCTTT.

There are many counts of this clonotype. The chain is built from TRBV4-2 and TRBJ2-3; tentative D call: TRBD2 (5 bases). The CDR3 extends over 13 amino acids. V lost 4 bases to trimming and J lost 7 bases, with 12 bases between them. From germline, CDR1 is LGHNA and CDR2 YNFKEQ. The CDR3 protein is CASSPGEGYTQYF. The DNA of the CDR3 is TGTGCCAGCAGCCCTGGAGAGGGATATACGCAGTATTTT.

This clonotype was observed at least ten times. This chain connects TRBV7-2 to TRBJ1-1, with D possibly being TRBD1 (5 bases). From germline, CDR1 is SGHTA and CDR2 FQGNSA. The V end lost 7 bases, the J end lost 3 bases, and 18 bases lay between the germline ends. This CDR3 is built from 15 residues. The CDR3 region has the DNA TGTGCCAGCACACAATCAAGGGGAAATCACACTGAAGCTTTCTTT. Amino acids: CASTQSRGNHTEAFF.

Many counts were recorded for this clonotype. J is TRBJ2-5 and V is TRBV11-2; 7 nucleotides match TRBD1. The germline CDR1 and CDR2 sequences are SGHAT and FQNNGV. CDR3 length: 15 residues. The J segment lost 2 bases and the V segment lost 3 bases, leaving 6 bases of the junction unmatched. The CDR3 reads CASSFQDRDQETQYF. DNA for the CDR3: TGTGCCAGCAGCTTCCAAGACAGGGATCAAGAGACCCAGTACTTC. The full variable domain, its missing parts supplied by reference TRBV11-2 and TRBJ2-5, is EAGVAQSPRYKIIEKRQSVAFWCNPISGHATLYWYQQILGQGPKLLIQFQNNGVVDDSQLPKDRFSAERLKGVDSTLKIQPAKLEDSAVYLCASSFQDRDQETQYFGPGTRLLVL.

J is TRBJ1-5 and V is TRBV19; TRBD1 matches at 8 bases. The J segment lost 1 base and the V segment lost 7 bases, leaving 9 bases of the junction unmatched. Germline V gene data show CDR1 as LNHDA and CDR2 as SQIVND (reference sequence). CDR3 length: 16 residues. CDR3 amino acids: CASTSSDRGSNQPQHF. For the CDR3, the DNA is TGTGCCAGTACCTCCAGTGACAGGGGCAGCAATCAGCCCCAGCATTTT.

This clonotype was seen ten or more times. Here the CDR3 reads CASTWDRALNTEAFF. CDR3 nucleotides: TGTGCCAGCACTTGGGACAGAGCCTTGAACACTGAAGCTTTCTTT. This chain joins TRBV28 and TRBJ1-1; TRBD1 matches 7 bases. The CDR3 extends over 15 amino acids. Trimming took 7 bases from V and 0 from J; bases not matched to a gene: 8. Germline lookup yields CDR1 MDHEN and CDR2 SYDVKM.

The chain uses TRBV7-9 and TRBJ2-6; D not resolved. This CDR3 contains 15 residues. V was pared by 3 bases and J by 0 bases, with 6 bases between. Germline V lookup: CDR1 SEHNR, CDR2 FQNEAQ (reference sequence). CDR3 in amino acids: CASSFVGSGANVLTF. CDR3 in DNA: TGTGCCAGCAGCTTTGTCGGCTCTGGGGCCAACGTCCTGACTTTC.

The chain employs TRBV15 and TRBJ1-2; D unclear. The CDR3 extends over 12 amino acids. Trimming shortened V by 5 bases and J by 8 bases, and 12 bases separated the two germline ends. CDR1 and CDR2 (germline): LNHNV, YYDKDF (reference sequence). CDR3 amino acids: CATSDDWSGYTF. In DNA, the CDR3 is TGTGCCACCAGCGACGACTGGAGCGGCTACACCTTC.

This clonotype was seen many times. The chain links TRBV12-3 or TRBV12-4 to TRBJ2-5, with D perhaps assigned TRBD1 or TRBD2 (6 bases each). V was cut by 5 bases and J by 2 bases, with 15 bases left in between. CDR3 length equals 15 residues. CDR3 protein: CASSPGSGAQETQYF. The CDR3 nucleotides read TGTGCCAGCAGTCCCGGTTCGGGGGCTCAAGAGACCCAGTACTTC.

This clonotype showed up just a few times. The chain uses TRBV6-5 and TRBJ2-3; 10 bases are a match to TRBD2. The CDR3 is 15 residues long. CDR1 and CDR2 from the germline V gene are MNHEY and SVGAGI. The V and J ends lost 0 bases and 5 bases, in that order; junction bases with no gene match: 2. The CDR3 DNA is TGTGCCAGCAGTTACTCTCGACTAGCGGGAGATACGCAGTATTTT. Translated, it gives CASSYSRLAGDTQYF.

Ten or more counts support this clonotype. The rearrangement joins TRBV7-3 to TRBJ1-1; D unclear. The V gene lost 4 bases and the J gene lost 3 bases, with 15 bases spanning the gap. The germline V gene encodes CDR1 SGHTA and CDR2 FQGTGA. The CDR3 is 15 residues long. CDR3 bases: TGTGCCAGCAGCTCGGGTCCAACCCCCTACACTGAAGCTTTCTTT. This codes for CASSSGPTPYTEAFF.

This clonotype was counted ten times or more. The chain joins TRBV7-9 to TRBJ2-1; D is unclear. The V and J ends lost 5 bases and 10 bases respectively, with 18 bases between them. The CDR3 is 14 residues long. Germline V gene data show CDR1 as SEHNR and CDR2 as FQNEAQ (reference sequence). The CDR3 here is CASSPSLGSPEQFF. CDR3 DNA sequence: TGTGCCAGCAGCCCCAGTCTGGGCTCACCGGAGCAGTTCTTC.

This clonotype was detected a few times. The CDR3 coding sequence is TGTGCCAGCAGTGGGGACAGGGCCTACAATGAGCAGTTCTTC. This sequence encodes CASSGDRAYNEQFF. This rearrangement joins TRBV2 to TRBJ2-1, with 9 bases aligning to TRBD1. The germline CDR1 and CDR2 sequences are SNHLY and FYNNEI. The CDR3 sequence is 14 residues long. With V trimmed by 4 bases and J by 2 bases, 0 bases remained unmatched.

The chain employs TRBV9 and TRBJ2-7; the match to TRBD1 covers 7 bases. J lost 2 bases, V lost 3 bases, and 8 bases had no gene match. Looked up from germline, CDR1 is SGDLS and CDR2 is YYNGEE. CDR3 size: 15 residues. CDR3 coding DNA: TGTGCCAGCAGCGCTACAGGGGAGCCTCCCTACGAGCAGTACTTC. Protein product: CASSATGEPPYEQYF.

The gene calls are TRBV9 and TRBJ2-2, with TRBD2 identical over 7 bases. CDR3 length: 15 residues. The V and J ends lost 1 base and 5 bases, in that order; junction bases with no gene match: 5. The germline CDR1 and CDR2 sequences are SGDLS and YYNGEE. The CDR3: CASSVTLARTGELFF. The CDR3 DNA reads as TGTGCCAGCAGCGTAACACTAGCGAGGACCGGGGAGCTGTTTTTT.

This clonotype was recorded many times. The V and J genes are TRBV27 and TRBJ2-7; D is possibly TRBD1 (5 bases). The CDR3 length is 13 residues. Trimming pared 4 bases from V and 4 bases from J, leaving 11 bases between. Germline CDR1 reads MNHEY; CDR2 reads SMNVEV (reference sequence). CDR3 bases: TGTGCCAGCAGTTACGGACAAAAATACGAGCAGTACTTC. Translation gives CASSYGQKYEQYF.

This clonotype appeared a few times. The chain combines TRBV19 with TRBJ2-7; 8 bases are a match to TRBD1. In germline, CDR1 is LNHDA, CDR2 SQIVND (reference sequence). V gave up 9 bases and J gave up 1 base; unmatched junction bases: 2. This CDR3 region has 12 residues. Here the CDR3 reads CASRQGSYEQYF. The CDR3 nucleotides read TGTGCCAGCCGACAGGGGTCCTACGAGCAGTACTTC.

Here the CDR3 reads CSARDRGGRYGYTF. CDR3 bases: TGCAGTGCTAGAGATAGGGGGGGCCGCTATGGCTACACCTTC. The J gene is TRBJ1-2, the V gene TRBV20-1, with D tentatively TRBD1 (6 bases). The CDR3 runs 14 residues. The germline V and J ends were trimmed by 0 bases and 4 bases, with 12 bases remaining between them. Germline lookup yields CDR1 DFQATT and CDR2 SNEGSKA (reference sequence).

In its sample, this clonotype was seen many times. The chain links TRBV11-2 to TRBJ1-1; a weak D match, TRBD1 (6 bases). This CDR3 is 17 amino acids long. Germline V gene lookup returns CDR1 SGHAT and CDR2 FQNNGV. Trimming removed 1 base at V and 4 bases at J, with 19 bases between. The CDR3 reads CASSLAWGHERGTEAFF. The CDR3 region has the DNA TGTGCCAGCAGCTTAGCATGGGGGCATGAGAGGGGCACTGAAGCTTTCTTT.

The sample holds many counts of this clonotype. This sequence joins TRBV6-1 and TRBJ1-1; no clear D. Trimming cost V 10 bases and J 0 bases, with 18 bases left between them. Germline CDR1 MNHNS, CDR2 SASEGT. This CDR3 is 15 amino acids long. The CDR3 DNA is TGTGCCACCGCCACGAACAGACCTATGAACACTGAAGCTTTCTTT. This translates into CATATNRPMNTEAFF.

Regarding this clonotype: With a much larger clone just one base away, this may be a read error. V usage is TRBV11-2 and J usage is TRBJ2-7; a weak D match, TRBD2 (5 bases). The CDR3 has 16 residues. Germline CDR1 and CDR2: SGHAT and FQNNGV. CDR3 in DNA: TGTGCCAGCAGCTTTGTTGGCGGGCTCCGCTCCTACGATCAGTACTTC. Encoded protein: CASSFVGGLRSYDQYF.

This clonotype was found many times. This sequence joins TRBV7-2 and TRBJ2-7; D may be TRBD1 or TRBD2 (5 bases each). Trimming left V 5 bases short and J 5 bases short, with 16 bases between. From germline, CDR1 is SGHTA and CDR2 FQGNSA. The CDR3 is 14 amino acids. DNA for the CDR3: TGTGCCAGCAGCAGCTGGGGGACCGGAAACGAGCAGTACTTC. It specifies CASSSWGTGNEQYF.